Following are 3 T cell receptor beta chains from one sample sequenced in a study of T cell responses to AZD1222 COVID-19 vaccine. Clones were read by immunoSEQ multiplex PCR, and TCRdb kept only the in-frame ones, dropping some. Of 53,000 or so clones detected, around 85% appear once; the ten largest clones hold roughly 20%. The source material was peripheral blood, sampled on day 0 of MenACWY control vaccination. The receptors shown here come from an adult in good health.

The chain carries TRBV7-2 and TRBJ2-1; weak D call: TRBD2 (5 bases). V shed 2 bases and J shed 3 bases, with 8 bases lying between them. The CDR3 is 14 amino acids. Germline V lookup: CDR1 SGHTA, CDR2 FQGNSA. CDR3 region: CASSLSGIYNEQFF. The CDR3 DNA follows: TGTGCCAGCAGCTTATCCGGGATCTACAATGAGCAGTTCTTC. Full variable domain (remainder filled in from reference TRBV7-2 and TRBJ2-1): GAGVSQSPSNKVTEKGKDVELRCDPISGHTALYWYRQSLGQGLEFLIYFQGNSAPDKSGLPSDRFSAERTGGSVSTLTIQRTQQEDSAVYLCASSLSGIYNEQFFGPGTRLTVL.

This chain links TRBV30 with TRBJ1-2, with D unresolved. Germline-derived CDR1 and CDR2 are GTSNPN and SVGIG (reference sequence). The germline V and J ends were trimmed by 0 bases and 2 bases, with 7 bases remaining between them. There are 13 residues in the CDR3. The CDR3: CAWSVARNYGYTF. The DNA for the CDR3 is TGTGCCTGGAGTGTCGCCAGGAACTATGGCTACACCTTC.

CDR3 coding DNA: TGTGCCAGCAGTTCCAGGATTGCGGATCAGCCCCAGCATTTT. This translates into CASSSRIADQPQHF. This sequence joins TRBV6-5 and TRBJ1-5; D gene uncertain. The CDR3 spans 14 residues. The V end was cut by 4 bases, the J end by 5 bases, with 12 bases between. CDR1 is MNHEY and CDR2 is SVGAGI in the germline V gene.